This T cell receptor (beta chain) is drawn from a study of identifying expanded T cells in peripheral blood. Study-wide results and limits: Across healthy donors, higher total template counts meant significantly greater roughly 2-week count variance. Around 1.2 clones differed between technical replicates, versus 16.4 and 19 over time.

No infections or other immune events were documented during collection. This clone was observed a single time. Antigen: not known. Produced via immunoSEQ multiplex PCR; TCRdb's table is partial and in-frame only. The table has roughly 100,000 clones, about 90% seen once; the top ten hold about 3.9%. Input material: blood. This receptor was taken from a person aged 18 to 75 in good health.

CDR3 nucleotides: TGTGCCAGCAGCACCAAGAGCTCTGGGGCCAACGTCCTGACTTTC. Amino acid sequence: CASSTKSSGANVLTF. This chain uses TRBV11-2 with TRBJ2-6, with unresolved D. The germline V gene has CDR1 SGHAT and CDR2 FQNNGV. Trimming cost V 5 bases and J 0 bases, with 8 bases left between them. CDR3 length: 15 amino acids.